This T cell receptor (beta chain) appears in the sequencing data of a study of T cells in localized non-small cell lung cancer. Findings and limits, study-wide: Heterogeneity stays possible, as sequencing covered only one tumor region.

V was clipped by 3 bases and J by 5 bases, with 16 bases between them. The V gene's germline CDR1 is MNHNS and CDR2 SASEGT. This CDR3 contains 15 residues. The data were produced by immunoSEQ multiplex PCR, yet TCRdb's version contains in-frame clones alone and is incomplete. Here the sample spans fewer than 35,000 clones, 70% to 90% being singletons. This clone was detected once. Its antigen is not identified. The sequence came from a female donor over 55 with stage I lung adenocarcinoma. This chain joins TRBV6-1 and TRBJ1-1, with D possibly being TRBD1 (5 bases). The starting material was peripheral blood, obtained before any cancer treatment. CDR3 nucleotides: TGTGCCAGCAGTGATCTGGGGGTGAGCGAGACTGAAGCTTTCTTT. Its protein product is CASSDLGVSETEAFF.